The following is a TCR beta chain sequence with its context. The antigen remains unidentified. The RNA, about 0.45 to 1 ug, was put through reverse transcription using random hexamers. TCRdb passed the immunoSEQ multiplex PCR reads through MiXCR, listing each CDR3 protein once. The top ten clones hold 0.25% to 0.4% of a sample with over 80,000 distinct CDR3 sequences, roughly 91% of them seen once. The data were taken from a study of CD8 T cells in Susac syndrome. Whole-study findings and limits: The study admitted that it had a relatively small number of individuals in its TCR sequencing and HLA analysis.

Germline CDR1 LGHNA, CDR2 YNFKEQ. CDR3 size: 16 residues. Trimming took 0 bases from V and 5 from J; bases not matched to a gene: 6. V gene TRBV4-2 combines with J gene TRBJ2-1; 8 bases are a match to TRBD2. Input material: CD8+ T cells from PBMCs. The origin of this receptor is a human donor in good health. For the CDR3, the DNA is TGTGCCAGCAGCCAAGATACGAGCGGGGGAGACAATGAGCAGTTCTTC. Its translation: CASSQDTSGGDNEQFF.